A selection of T cell receptor beta chains follows, all from one sample in a study of T cells after yellow fever vaccination. TCRdb recomputed calls from the 5' RACE reads with MiXCR, one row per CDR3 protein. The repertoire holds 96,000 or so distinct CDR3 sequences, more than 7.5% seen once, with roughly 17% in the top ten. This material consisted of CD8+ T cells not binding an NS4B(214-222) dextramer, sorted from PBMCs, taken less than 16 days after the first yellow fever vaccination. These TCRs come from a man between 18 and 35 years old who received the YFV17D yellow fever vaccine. CDR3s include the opening cysteine and the closing phenylalanine or tryptophan. Each record gives: CDR3 length, J gene, V gene, clone size, D gene, CDR3 DNA, CDR3 protein. A D gene is named only where the DNA matches it firmly. Clone size, where shown, is once, few, many, or a class for clones that have expanded.

>14|TRBJ1-5|TRBV6-1|few|NA
TGTGCCAGCAGTCTAGGACAGCCGAATCAGCCCCAGCATTTT
CASSLGQPNQPQHF
>15|TRBJ1-1|TRBV29-1|many|NA
TGCAGCGTCGCCCCTCCGGGACATATGAACACTGAAGCTTTCTTT
CSVAPPGHMNTEAFF
>14|TRBJ2-7|TRBV7-9|few|TRBD1
TGTGCCAGCAGCTCCGGGACAGAGGCCTACGAGCAGTACTTC
CASSSGTEAYEQYF
>15|TRBJ1-1|TRBV5-1|few|NA
TGCGCCAGCAGCTTGGTAGCGGCTGTGGACACTGAAGCTTTCTTT
CASSLVAAVDTEAFF
>14|TRBJ1-5|TRBV27|few|TRBD1
TGTGCCAGCAGTCCCGGACAGGAAGGACAGCCCCAGCATTTT
CASSPGQEGQPQHF
>14|TRBJ2-1|TRBV12-3/TRBV12-4|many|TRBD1
TGTGCCAGCAGACAGGGACAGGGGAACAATGAGCAGTTCTTC
CASRQGQGNNEQFF
>14|TRBJ2-3|TRBV7-9|NA|NA
TGTGCCAGCGCGACCTCGGGGCTCAGGGATGCGCAGTATTTT
CASATSGLRDAQYF
>14|TRBJ2-1|TRBV7-9|many|NA
TGTGCCAGCACACGACCACAGGAGTTCAATGAGCAGTTCTTC
CASTRPQEFNEQFF
>15|TRBJ1-4|TRBV6-1|few|NA
TGTGCCAGCAGTAAGGGGCCCGCTTTTAATGAAAAACTGTTTTTT
CASSKGPAFNEKLFF
>14|TRBJ2-3|TRBV20-1|few|TRBD2
TGCAGTGCCTATAGCGGGGGGCATGGAGATACGCAGTATTTT
CSAYSGGHGDTQYF
>17|TRBJ1-2|TRBV6-2/TRBV6-3|few|NA
TGTGCCAGCAGTTACTCGGCGTATCACACCCTTAACTATGGCTACACCTTC
CASSYSAYHTLNYGYTF
>16|TRBJ2-2|TRBV7-8|many|TRBD1
TGTGCCAGCAGCCACGAGGGGGCCGCGAACACCGGGGAGCTGTTTTTT
CASSHEGAANTGELFF
>15|TRBJ2-2|TRBV5-4|NA|NA
TGTGCCAGCAGCTTGCGTTCACGGGGCCCCGGGGAGCTGTTTTTT
CASSLRSRGPGELFF
>15|TRBJ2-5|TRBV9|few|NA
TGTGCCAGCAGCGTAGCGGGGGGCTATTTGGAGACCCAGTACTTC
CASSVAGGYLETQYF
>15|TRBJ1-4|TRBV15|few|NA
TGTGCCACCAGCAGAGATGCAGTACCTGTTGAAAAACTGTTTTTT
CATSRDAVPVEKLFF
>16|TRBJ2-6|TRBV19|NA|TRBD1
TGTGCCAGTAGTCGGGACAGGGGGCCTAGGGCCAACGTCCTGACTTTC
CASSRDRGPRANVLTF
>12|TRBJ1-2|TRBV29-1|few|NA
TGCAGCGTTTACCGGGCTAACTATGGCTACACCTTC
CSVYRANYGYTF
>14|TRBJ1-1|TRBV6-1|many|TRBD1
TGTGCCAGCAGTGCCTACAGGGGGAACACTGAAGCTTTCTTT
CASSAYRGNTEAFF
>14|TRBJ1-4|TRBV6-5|few|TRBD1
TGTGCCAGCAGTTTCGGACAGGGAGAAGAAAAACTGTTTTTT
CASSFGQGEEKLFF
>19|TRBJ2-6|TRBV2|NA|NA
TGTGCCAGCTGTTTCCGGGTCGGGACAATACTCTCTGGGGCCAACGTCCTGACTTTC
CASCFRVGTILSGANVLTF
>18|TRBJ1-4|TRBV11-1|NA|TRBD1
TGTGCCAGCAGCCCCCCGGGACAGGGCATCTCAACTAATGAAAAACTGTTTTTT
CASSPPGQGISTNEKLFF
>14|TRBJ2-7|TRBV4-3|NA|TRBD1
TGCGCCAGCAGCCAAGAAGGGACAGGCTACGAGCAGTACTTC
CASSQEGTGYEQYF
>12|TRBJ2-7|TRBV5-6|few|NA
TGTGCCAGCAGCTTGGGTAGGTACGAGCAGTACTTC
CASSLGRYEQYF
>14|TRBJ2-5|TRBV4-2|NA|NA
TGTGCCAGCAGCCCCCTGGGGGGCCAAGAGACCCAGTACTTC
CASSPLGGQETQYF
>14|TRBJ2-7|TRBV20-1|few|TRBD1
TGCAGTGCTCGGGACAGGGGAGTAGGTTACGAGCAGTACTTC
CSARDRGVGYEQYF
>14|TRBJ1-5|TRBV15|many|NA
TGTGCCACCAGCGCTCCCGCAGGTAGTCAGCCCCAGCATTTT
CATSAPAGSQPQHF
>14|TRBJ2-7|TRBV12-3/TRBV12-4|few|NA
TGTGCCAGCAGTCCCGATCCCTCAGGAGGCGAGCAGTACTTC
CASSPDPSGGEQYF
>14|TRBJ2-1|TRBV20-1|NA|NA
TGCAGTGCTCGGGGGGCAGCTGATTACAATGAGCAGTTCTTC
CSARGAADYNEQFF
>16|TRBJ2-3|TRBV7-2|NA|TRBD2
TGTGCCAGCAGCTCATTAGCGGGAGTTAGCACAGATACGCAGTATTTT
CASSSLAGVSTDTQYF
>14|TRBJ1-1|TRBV27|few|NA
TGTGCCAGCAGTTTACGGGGGTTCGACACTGAAGCTTTCTTT
CASSLRGFDTEAFF
>14|TRBJ2-1|TRBV11-2|NA|NA
TGTGACAGCAGCTTAGATACGTTCTACAATGAGCAGTTCTTC
CDSSLDTFYNEQFF
>15|TRBJ2-3|TRBV4-2|NA|NA
TGTGCCAGCAGCCAAGAGGGGACCTTTGCAGATACGCAGTATTTT
CASSQEGTFADTQYF
>14|TRBJ1-6|TRBV6-5|few|TRBD1
TGTGCCAACACAGGGGGATCCTATAATTCACCCCTCCACTTT
CANTGGSYNSPLHF
>13|TRBJ2-5|TRBV24-1|NA|NA
TGTGCCACCAGTGATTTTTCAGGAGAGACCCAGTACTTC
CATSDFSGETQYF
>15|TRBJ2-3|TRBV4-3|NA|NA
TGCGCCAGCAGCCAAGAGCAGCGCGGCACAGATACGCAGTATTTT
CASSQEQRGTDTQYF
>14|TRBJ1-2|TRBV7-9|few|NA
TGTGCCAGCAGCGATTTGGGACACTTCTATGGCTACACCTTC
CASSDLGHFYGYTF
>15|TRBJ2-2|TRBV5-1|few|TRBD1
TGCGCCAGCAGCTTAGGACAGGGACACACCGGGGAGCTGTTTTTT
CASSLGQGHTGELFF
>15|TRBJ2-7|TRBV11-2|few|NA
TGTGCCAGCGGACCCGAGACTGGGGGTTATTACGAGCAGTACTTC
CASGPETGGYYEQYF
>13|TRBJ1-1|TRBV7-9|few|NA
TGTGCCAGCAGCCCCCGGACAGACTTGAGGGCTTTCTTT
CASSPRTDLRAFF
>18|TRBJ2-3|TRBV6-2/TRBV6-3|NA|NA
TGTGCCAGCAGCTCAATCATCGGGGGAAACGGGGCGTGGGGTACGCAGTATTTT
CASSSIIGGNGAWGTQYF
>12|TRBJ2-5|TRBV5-1|many|NA
TGCGCCAGCCGGGTTAACCAAGAGACCCAGTACTTC
CASRVNQETQYF
>13|TRBJ2-1|TRBV27|NA|NA
TGTGCCAGCAGTCGGAATGCCGGGCCCCACCAGTTCTTC
CASSRNAGPHQFF
>13|TRBJ2-7|TRBV6-1|few|NA
TGTGCCAGCACGGAAGCGGAGTCCTACGAGCAGTACTTC
CASTEAESYEQYF
>11|TRBJ1-1|TRBV12-3/TRBV12-4|few|NA
TGTGCCAGCAGTTTAGGGGGGGAAGCTTTCTTT
CASSLGGEAFF
>13|TRBJ1-1|TRBV6-5|many|NA
TGTGCCAGCAGTTACAGGGCGGGCACTGAAGCTTTCTTT
CASSYRAGTEAFF
>16|TRBJ2-3|TRBV24-1|NA|TRBD1
TGTGCCACCAGTGAGCAGGGACAGGGCCGCACAGATACGCAGTATTTT
CATSEQGQGRTDTQYF
>13|TRBJ1-4|TRBV11-2|NA|NA
TGTGCCAGCAGGCCCTCTACCACGGAAAAACTGTTTTTT
CASRPSTTEKLFF
>15|TRBJ1-6|TRBV7-6|few|NA
TGTGCCAGCAGCTTCGAAGGGATCTACAATTCACCCCTCCACTTT
CASSFEGIYNSPLHF
>14|TRBJ2-5|TRBV6-5|few|NA
TGTGCCAGCAGTTACTTTCAGGGTGCCGAGACCCAGTACTTC
CASSYFQGAETQYF
>14|TRBJ1-1|TRBV25-1|NA|NA
TGTGCCAGCAGTGAACTGTCGGGGACCACTGAAGCTTTCTTT
CASSELSGTTEAFF
>11|TRBJ2-1|TRBV4-1|few|TRBD2
TGCGCCAGCAGCCATGGGGGGGTCGAGTTCTTC
CASSHGGVEFF
>15|TRBJ1-3|TRBV7-6|few|TRBD1
TGTGCCAGCAGCTTAGCTTGGACAGGGGGAAACACCATATATTTT
CASSLAWTGGNTIYF